Sequencing of this TCR beta chain was carried out in a study of PD-L1 blockade in urothelial cancer. Study summary: Patients had been given 0 to 3 earlier chemotherapy regimens. Peripheral blood specimens exhibited a median yield of approximately 150,000 T cells.

Time point indicated: peripheral blood 6 weeks after treatment start. Urothelial carcinoma affected the patients, and it was locally advanced or metastatic. Patients yielded 1 to 8 samples each, pretreatment and on-treatment. Method: immunoSEQ multiplex PCR; TCRdb's copy keeps in-frame clones and lacks some. The repertoire holds approximately 83,000 clones, with approximately 87% as singletons. V lost 6 bases and J lost 4, with 14 bases in between. The germline CDR1 and CDR2 sequences are MNHEY and SVGAGI. The CDR3 runs to 14 residues. The receptor's source is a man in his 70s with urothelial cancer. This sample comprised PBMCs, obtained around atezolizumab (anti-PD-L1) treatment. This chain connects TRBV6-5 to TRBJ2-3; tentatively, D is TRBD2 (7 bases). The CDR3 DNA reads TGTGCCAGCAGGCTCGGGGGGCCCCCAGATACGCAGTATTTT. This codes for CASRLGGPPDTQYF.